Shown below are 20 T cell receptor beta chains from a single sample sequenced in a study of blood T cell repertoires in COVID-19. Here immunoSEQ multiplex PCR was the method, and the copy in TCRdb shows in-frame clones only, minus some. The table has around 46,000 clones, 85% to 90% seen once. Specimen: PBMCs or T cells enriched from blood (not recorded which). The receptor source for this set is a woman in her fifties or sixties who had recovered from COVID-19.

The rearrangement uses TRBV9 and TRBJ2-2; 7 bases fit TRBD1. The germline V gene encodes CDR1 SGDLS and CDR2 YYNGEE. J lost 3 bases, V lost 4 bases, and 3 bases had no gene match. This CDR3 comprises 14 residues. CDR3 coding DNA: TGTGCCAGCAGCCGGGACAGAGACACCGGGGAGCTGTTTTTT. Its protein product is CASSRDRDTGELFF.

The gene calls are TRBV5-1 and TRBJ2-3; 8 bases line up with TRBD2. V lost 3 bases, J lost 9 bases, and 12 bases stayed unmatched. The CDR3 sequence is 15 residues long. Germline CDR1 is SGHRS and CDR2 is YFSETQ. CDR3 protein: CASSSLAGRGATQYF. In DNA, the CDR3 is TGCGCCAGCAGCTCCCTAGCGGGTAGAGGAGCCACGCAGTATTTT.

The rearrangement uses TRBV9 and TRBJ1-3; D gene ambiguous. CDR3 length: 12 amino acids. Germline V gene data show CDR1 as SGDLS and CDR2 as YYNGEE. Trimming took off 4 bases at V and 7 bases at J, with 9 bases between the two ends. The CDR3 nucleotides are TGTGCCAGCAGCCAAGTCGGGAACACCATATATTTT. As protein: CASSQVGNTIYF.

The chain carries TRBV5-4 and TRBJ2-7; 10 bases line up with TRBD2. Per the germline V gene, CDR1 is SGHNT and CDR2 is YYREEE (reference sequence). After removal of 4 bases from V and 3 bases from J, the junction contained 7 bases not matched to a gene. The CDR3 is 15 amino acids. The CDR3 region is CASSQGLAENYEQYF. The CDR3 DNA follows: TGTGCCAGCAGCCAAGGACTAGCGGAGAACTACGAGCAGTACTTC.

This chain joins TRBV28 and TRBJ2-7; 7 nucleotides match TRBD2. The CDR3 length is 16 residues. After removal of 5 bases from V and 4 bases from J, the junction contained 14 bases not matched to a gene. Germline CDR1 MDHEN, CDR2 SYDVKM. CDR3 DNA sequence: TGTGCCAGCAGTCTGGGAGGGAGCGGGGAGTTATACGAGCAGTACTTC. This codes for CASSLGGSGELYEQYF.

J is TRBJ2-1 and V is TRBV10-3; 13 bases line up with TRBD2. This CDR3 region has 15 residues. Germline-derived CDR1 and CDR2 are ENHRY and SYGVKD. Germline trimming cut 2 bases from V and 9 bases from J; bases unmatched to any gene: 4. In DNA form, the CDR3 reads TGTGCCATCAGTGAGCGAGGACTAGCGGGAGTTGAGCAGTTCTTC. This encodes CAISERGLAGVEQFF.

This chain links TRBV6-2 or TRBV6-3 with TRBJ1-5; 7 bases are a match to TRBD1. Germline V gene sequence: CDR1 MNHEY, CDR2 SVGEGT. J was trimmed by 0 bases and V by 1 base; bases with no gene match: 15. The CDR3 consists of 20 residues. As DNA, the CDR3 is TGTGCCAGCAGTTACTACCCTGGGGCAGGGGGAACGGGTAGCAATCAGCCCCAGCATTTT. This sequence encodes CASSYYPGAGGTGSNQPQHF.

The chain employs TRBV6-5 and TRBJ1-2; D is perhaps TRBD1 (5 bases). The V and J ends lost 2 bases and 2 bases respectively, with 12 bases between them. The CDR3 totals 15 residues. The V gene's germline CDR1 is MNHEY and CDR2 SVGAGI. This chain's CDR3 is CASSYEGARNYGYTF. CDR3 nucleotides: TGTGCCAGCAGTTACGAAGGGGCAAGGAACTATGGCTACACCTTC.

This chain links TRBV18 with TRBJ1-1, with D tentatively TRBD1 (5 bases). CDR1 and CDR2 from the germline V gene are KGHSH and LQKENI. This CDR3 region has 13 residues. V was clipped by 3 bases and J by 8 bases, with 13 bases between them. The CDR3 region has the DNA TGTGCCAGCTCACCTATGCAGGGAACCGAAGCTTTCTTT. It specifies CASSPMQGTEAFF. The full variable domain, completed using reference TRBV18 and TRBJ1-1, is NAGVMQNPRHLVRRRGQEARLRCSPMKGHSHVYWYRQLPEEGLKFMVYLQKENIIDESGMPKERFSAEFPKEGPSILRIQQVVRGDSAAYFCASSPMQGTEAFFGQGTRLTVV.

The CDR3 coding sequence is TGTGCCAGCAGCTTGGTCGGGACTATTGGGGGCAGCTCTGGAAACACCATATATTTT. This encodes CASSLVGTIGGSSGNTIYF. The genes are TRBV5-5 and TRBJ1-3, with a tentative D call TRBD1 (6 bases). The CDR3 is made up of 19 amino acids. Per germline, CDR1 SGHKS and CDR2 YYEKEE (reference sequence). V lost 0 bases, J lost 0 bases, and 19 bases lay in between.

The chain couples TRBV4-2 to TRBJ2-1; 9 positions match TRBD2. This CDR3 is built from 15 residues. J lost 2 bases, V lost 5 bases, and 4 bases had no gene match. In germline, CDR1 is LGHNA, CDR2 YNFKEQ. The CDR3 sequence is CASSASGGPYNEQFF. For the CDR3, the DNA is TGTGCCAGCAGCGCCAGCGGGGGGCCCTACAATGAGCAGTTCTTC.

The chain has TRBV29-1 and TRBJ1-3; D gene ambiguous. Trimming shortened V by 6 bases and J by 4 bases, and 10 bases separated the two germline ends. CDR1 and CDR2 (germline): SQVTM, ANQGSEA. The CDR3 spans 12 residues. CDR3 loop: CSVSSGGNTIYF. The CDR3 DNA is TGCAGCGTGAGCTCGGGGGGAAACACCATATATTTT. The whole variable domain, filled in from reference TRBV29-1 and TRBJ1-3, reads SAVISQKPSRDICQRGTSLTIQCQVDSQVTMMFWYRQQPGQSLTLIATANQGSEATYESGFVIDKFPISRPNLTFSTLTVSNMSPEDSSIYLCSVSSGGNTIYFGEGSWLTVV.

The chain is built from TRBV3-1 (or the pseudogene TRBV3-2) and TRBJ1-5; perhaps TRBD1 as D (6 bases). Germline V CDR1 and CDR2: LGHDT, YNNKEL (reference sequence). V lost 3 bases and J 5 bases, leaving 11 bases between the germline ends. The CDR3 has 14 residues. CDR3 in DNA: TGTGCCAGCAGCCATCGGGGGGCAGATCAGCCCCAGCATTTT. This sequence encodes CASSHRGADQPQHF.

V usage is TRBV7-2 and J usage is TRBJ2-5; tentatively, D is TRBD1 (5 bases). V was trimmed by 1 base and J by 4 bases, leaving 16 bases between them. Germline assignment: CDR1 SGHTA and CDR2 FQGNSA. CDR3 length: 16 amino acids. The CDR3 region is CASSLVGVGVGETQYF. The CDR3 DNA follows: TGTGCCAGCAGCTTAGTGGGTGTAGGGGTGGGAGAGACCCAGTACTTC.

CDR3 loop: CASSFGRADAGELFF. CDR3 DNA: TGTGCCAGCAGCTTCGGGAGGGCGGATGCCGGGGAGCTGTTTTTT. V is TRBV7-9 and J is TRBJ2-2, with TRBD2 matching over 8 bases. Trimming removed 3 bases from V and 6 bases from J; junction bases left unmatched: 6. There are 15 residues in the CDR3. Germline V gene data show CDR1 as SEHNR and CDR2 as FQNEAQ (reference sequence).

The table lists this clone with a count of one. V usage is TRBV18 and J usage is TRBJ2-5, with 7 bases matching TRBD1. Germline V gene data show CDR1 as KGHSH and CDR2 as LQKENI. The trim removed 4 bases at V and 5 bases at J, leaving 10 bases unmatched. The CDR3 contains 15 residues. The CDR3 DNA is TGTGCCAGCTCACAGAGACAGGGAAGAGGGGAGACCCAGTACTTC. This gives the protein CASSQRQGRGETQYF.

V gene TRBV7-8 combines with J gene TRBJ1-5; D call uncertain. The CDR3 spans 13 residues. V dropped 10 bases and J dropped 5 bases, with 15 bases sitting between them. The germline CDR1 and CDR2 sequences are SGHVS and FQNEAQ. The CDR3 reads CATQRELYQPQHF. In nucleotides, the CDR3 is TGTGCCACCCAGCGGGAGTTATATCAGCCCCAGCATTTT.

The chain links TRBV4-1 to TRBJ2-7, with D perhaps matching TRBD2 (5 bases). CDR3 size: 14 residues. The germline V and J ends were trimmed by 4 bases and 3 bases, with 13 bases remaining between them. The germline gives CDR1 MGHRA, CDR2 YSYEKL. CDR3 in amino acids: CASSLTDSLYEQYF. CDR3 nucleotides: TGCGCCAGCAGCCTTACGGACTCCCTCTACGAGCAGTACTTC.

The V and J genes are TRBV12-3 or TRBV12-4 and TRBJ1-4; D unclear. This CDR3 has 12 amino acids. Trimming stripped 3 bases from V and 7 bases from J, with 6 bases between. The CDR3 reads CASSFALEKLFF. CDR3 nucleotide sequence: TGTGCCAGCAGTTTCGCACTTGAAAAACTGTTTTTT.

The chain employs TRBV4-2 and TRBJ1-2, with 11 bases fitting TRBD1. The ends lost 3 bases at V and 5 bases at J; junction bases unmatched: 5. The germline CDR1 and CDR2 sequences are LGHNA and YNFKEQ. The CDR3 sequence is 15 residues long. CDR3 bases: TGTGCCAGCAGCCAGAGGACAGGGGGCGCTTATGGCTACACCTTC. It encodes CASSQRTGGAYGYTF.